This T cell receptor beta chain appears in the sequencing data of a study of blood T cells in healthy people across ages. Combining a sample-barcoded 5' primer with a J-beta primer mix, a second PCR ran for about 6 to 11 cycles. With 12 random nucleotides, a template-switch adaptor tagged each individual cDNA molecule. TCRdb re-analysed the 5' RACE reads in MiXCR, keeping a single row per CDR3 protein. The repertoire has 650,000 to 900,000 distinct CDR3 sequences, less than 80% of them found once; the top ten carry 28%. V was clipped by 6 bases and J by 7 bases, with 15 bases between them. The CDR3 has 13 amino acids.

The sample was blood. The chain uses TRBV12-3 or TRBV12-4 and TRBJ1-2; D unresolved. This TCR was sampled from a man under 40 in good health. CDR3 residues: CASSRDAGSGYTF. CDR3 nucleotide sequence: TGTGCCAGCAGCCGAGACGCGGGATCTGGCTACACCTTC.